The entry below describes one TCR beta chain. Here immunoSEQ multiplex PCR was the method, and the copy in TCRdb shows in-frame clones only, minus some. The table lists tens of thousands of clones, 88% of them singletons. This record belongs to a study of control samples from healthy donors and cancer patients. V trimming: 0 bases; J trimming: 6 bases; junction bases outside the gene matches: 13. The V gene's germline CDR1 is LGHDT and CDR2 YNNKEL (reference sequence). This CDR3 is built from 17 residues. This TCR derives from a woman aged 70-85 years in good health. What was sequenced was blood. The J gene is TRBJ2-7, the V gene TRBV3-1 (or the pseudogene TRBV3-2), with 8 nucleotides matching TRBD2. The CDR3 region is CASSQDRGTRVLVEQYF. CDR3 nucleotides: TGTGCCAGCAGCCAAGATCGAGGGACTAGGGTTCTGGTCGAGCAGTACTTC.